This record covers a single T cell receptor beta chain. In the PCR, 60 Vbeta and 13 Jbeta primers were used. Sequenced by immunoSEQ multiplex PCR; TCRdb stores in-frame clones only, minus some. The profile covers roughly 120,000 clones, with 65% to 85% appearing a single time and 15% to 20% taken by the ten largest. This sample is drawn from a study of cytomegalovirus exposure and HLA in healthy donors. In germline, CDR1 is WSHSY, CDR2 SAAADI. The CDR3 spans 15 residues. Losses at the gene ends were 5 bases for V and 3 bases for J; bases not matched to a gene: 4. The sample taken for sequencing was PBMCs. The rearrangement uses TRBV10-2 and TRBJ1-5; TRBD1 aligns across 10 bases. The source of this sequence is a man aged 45-65 years in good health and CMV-seropositive. CDR3 nucleotides: TGCGCCAGCAGTACCGGGACAGGGGCCAATCAGCCCCAGCATTTT. As protein: CASSTGTGANQPQHF.